These T cell receptor beta chains were read from a single sample in a study of shared clonotypes between healthy human individuals. Clones were sequenced by immunoSEQ multiplex PCR, and TCRdb holds only the in-frame ones, with some missing. The repertoire has 1.6 million or so clones, around 97% of them found once; the top ten carry 1% to 1.5%. Material for sequencing was naive CD4+ T cells sorted from blood. These receptor sequences come from a man younger than 40 in good health. Each CDR3 is given with its conserved first and last residue. A D gene is named only where the DNA matches it firmly. Clone size is not always given. Where it is, it says once, few, many or a class for expanded clones.

d_call | clone_size | j_call | v_call | cdr3_aa | cdr3_nt
. | . | TRBJ2-3 | TRBV2 | CASSREGTDTQYF | TGTGCCAGCAGTAGAGAGGGCACAGATACGCAGTATTTT
TRBD2 | . | TRBJ2-3 | TRBV7-6 | CASSLRGLAGARADTQYF | TGTGCCAGCAGCTTAAGGGGACTAGCGGGAGCTCGAGCAGATACGCAGTATTTT
. | . | TRBJ1-3 | TRBV7-2 | CASSLVWGNTIYF | TGTGCCAGCAGCTTAGTTTGGGGAAACACCATATATTTT
. | . | TRBJ2-7 | TRBV5-1 | CASSLLGEHYEQYF | TGCGCCAGCAGCTTATTGGGGGAGCACTACGAGCAGTACTTC
TRBD2 | . | TRBJ2-1 | TRBV10-2 | CASSESPTAKLAGRQFF | TGCGCCAGCAGTGAGTCCCCGACTGCCAAACTAGCGGGAAGGCAGTTCTTC
. | . | TRBJ2-7 | TRBV10-2 | CASSARARDPYEQYF | TGCGCCAGCAGTGCAAGGGCCAGGGACCCCTACGAGCAGTACTTC
TRBD1 | . | TRBJ1-4 | TRBV11-2 | CASSFNRGTNEKLFF | TGTGCCAGCAGCTTCAACAGGGGTACTAATGAAAAACTGTTTTTT
. | . | TRBJ2-6 | TRBV4-3 | CASSLGDAGSGANVLTF | TGCGCCAGCAGCCTGGGGGACGCCGGCTCTGGGGCCAACGTCCTGACTTTC
TRBD1 | . | TRBJ2-1 | TRBV4-2 | CASKRTGSYNEQFF | TGTGCCAGCAAAAGGACAGGGTCCTACAATGAGCAGTTCTTC
. | . | TRBJ2-1 | TRBV7-2 | CASSVLAMGQFF | TGTGCCAGCAGCGTCCTAGCAATGGGGCAGTTCTTC
. | . | TRBJ2-5 | TRBV29-1 | CSVLGRQIQETQYF | TGCAGCGTCCTCGGCCGGCAGATACAAGAGACCCAGTACTTC
TRBD1 | once | TRBJ1-5 | TRBV19 | CASKDRVGNQPQHF | TGTGCCAGCAAGGACAGGGTAGGCAATCAGCCCCAGCATTTT
. | . | TRBJ1-2 | TRBV6-8 | CASRLSQGLIYGYTF | TGTGCCAGCAGACTCTCACAGGGACTAATCTATGGCTACACCTTC
TRBD1 | . | TRBJ1-5 | TRBV4-3 | CASSQGDRGDQPQHF | TGCGCCAGCAGCCAAGGGGACAGGGGAGATCAGCCCCAGCATTTT
. | . | TRBJ2-7 | TRBV28 | CASSLARFEGSEQYF | TGTGCCAGCAGTTTAGCCCGCTTCGAGGGTTCCGAGCAGTACTTC
. | . | TRBJ2-5 | TRBV5-6 | CASSYLQGTSSQETQYF | TGTGCCAGCAGTTATCTGCAGGGGACCTCTTCTCAAGAGACCCAGTACTTC
TRBD1 | . | TRBJ2-1 | TRBV14 | CASRATRGGEDNEQFF | TGTGCCAGCAGAGCAACCAGAGGGGGCGAGGACAATGAGCAGTTCTTC
TRBD1 | . | TRBJ2-1 | TRBV2 | CASRQGVTYNEQFF | TGTGCCAGTCGACAGGGGGTGACCTACAATGAGCAGTTCTTC
. | . | TRBJ2-2 | TRBV27 | CASSLGGSGVTGELFF | TGTGCCAGCAGTTTAGGCGGTAGCGGAGTCACCGGGGAGCTGTTTTTT
TRBD2 | once | TRBJ2-1 | TRBV5-6 | CASSWGLAGAEQFF | TGTGCCAGCAGCTGGGGACTAGCGGGAGCTGAGCAGTTCTTC
. | . | TRBJ2-7 | TRBV5-4 | CASSLEARLEQYF | TGTGCCAGCAGCTTGGAGGCCAGACTGGAGCAGTACTTC
TRBD2 | . | TRBJ2-5 | TRBV18 | CASSPRNLAGWETQYF | TGTGCCAGCTCACCACGGAACCTAGCGGGCTGGGAGACCCAGTACTTC
. | once | TRBJ2-2 | TRBV2 | CASTGGTELNANTGELFF | TGTGCCAGCACCGGGGGGACAGAGCTCAACGCGAACACCGGGGAGCTGTTTTTT
TRBD2 | . | TRBJ2-1 | TRBV7-9 | CASSLTIKRTSGNNEQFF | TGTGCCAGCAGCTTAACCATTAAACGGACTAGCGGAAACAATGAGCAGTTCTTC
. | . | TRBJ2-2 | TRBV2 | CASTVFTGELFF | TGTGCCAGCACAGTCTTTACCGGGGAGCTGTTTTTT
TRBD1 | . | TRBJ1-2 | TRBV5-4 | CASSIPGQGEGYTF | TGTGCCAGCAGCATACCGGGACAGGGGGAAGGCTACACCTTC
. | . | TRBJ2-2 | TRBV28 | CASSRTRNTGELFF | TGTGCCAGCAGTAGGACACGGAACACCGGGGAGCTGTTTTTT
. | . | TRBJ1-3 | TRBV28 | CASSPRGLRDTIYF | TGTGCCAGCAGTCCTCGGGGCCTTCGGGACACCATATATTTT
TRBD2 | . | TRBJ2-7 | TRBV19 | CASSTGLVSNEQYF | TGTGCCAGTAGTACGGGACTAGTCTCGAATGAGCAGTACTTC
. | . | TRBJ2-7 | TRBV7-2 | CASSSGLGTYEQYF | TGTGCCAGCAGCTCCGGACTGGGAACCTACGAGCAGTACTTC
. | . | TRBJ1-1 | TRBV7-6 | CASRPTNRTEAFF | TGTGCCAGCAGACCAACCAACAGGACTGAAGCTTTCTTT
. | . | TRBJ2-7 | TRBV5-4 | CASSFSSQGTGEQYF | TGTGCCAGCAGCTTTTCCTCACAGGGAACTGGCGAGCAGTACTTC
. | . | TRBJ1-2 | TRBV9 | CASSVADGPYGYTF | TGTGCCAGCAGCGTAGCTGATGGACCCTATGGCTACACCTTC
. | . | TRBJ2-1 | TRBV28 | CASSLTYYEQFF | TGTGCCAGCAGTTTAACGTATTATGAGCAGTTCTTC
TRBD2 | . | TRBJ2-7 | TRBV5-4 | CASSPIRGGTPYEQYF | TGTGCCAGCAGCCCGATCCGGGGGGGGACCCCCTACGAGCAGTACTTC
TRBD1 | . | TRBJ2-7 | TRBV28 | CASSNRQGRNYEQYF | TGTGCCAGCAGCAATCGACAGGGACGAAACTACGAGCAGTACTTC
TRBD2 | . | TRBJ2-3 | TRBV11-2 | CASSLGDSSGPTDTQYF | TGTGCCAGCAGCTTAGGAGATTCTAGCGGCCCCACAGATACGCAGTATTTT
. | once | TRBJ2-3 | TRBV5-1 | CASSLELTQDTQYF | TGCGCCAGCAGCTTAGAGCTCACACAAGATACGCAGTATTTT
TRBD1 | . | TRBJ2-7 | TRBV11-3 | CASSYFEDRGSYEQYF | TGTGCCAGCAGCTACTTTGAGGACAGGGGGTCCTACGAGCAGTACTTC
TRBD1 | . | TRBJ2-5 | TRBV5-6 | CASSWDRLETQYF | TGTGCCAGCAGCTGGGACAGGCTTGAGACCCAGTACTTC
TRBD1 | . | TRBJ2-7 | TRBV18 | CASSPLGGQGRHEQYF | TGTGCCAGCTCACCACTGGGCGGACAGGGGCGTCACGAGCAGTACTTC